The 21 T cell receptor beta chains below come from one sample, sequenced in a study of CD4 T cells in relation to SARS-CoV-2 and coronaviruses. Sequencing used immunoSEQ multiplex PCR; TCRdb keeps in-frame clones, though not all of them. The repertoire holds approximately 20,000 clones, with about 79% as singletons. No antigen has been identified for these receptors. The unexposed donors gave CD4+ T cells in about 2011-2019, prior to COVID-19. After ten to eleven days of culture, CD4+ T cells were isolated. The source material was CD4+ T cells from PBMCs, cultured in vitro. These receptor sequences come from a human donor in good health.

The rearrangement joins TRBV4-2 to TRBJ2-3; D perhaps matches TRBD1 (6 bases). V lost 2 bases and J lost 7, with 28 bases in between. The length of the CDR3 is 19 residues. Germline V gene lookup returns CDR1 LGHNA and CDR2 YNFKEQ. This chain's CDR3 is CASSQQHTPQQGRRNTQYF. CDR3 DNA: TGTGCCAGCAGCCAACAACACACACCTCAACAGGGAAGGAGAAATACGCAGTATTTT.

The CDR3 protein is CASSEASGSSNEQFF. CDR3 coding DNA: TGTGCCAGCAGTGAAGCTAGCGGGAGCTCCAATGAGCAGTTCTTC. The V call is TRBV6-4, the J call TRBJ2-1; 10 nucleotides agree with TRBD2. This CDR3 contains 15 residues. Germline lookup yields CDR1 MRHNA and CDR2 SNTAGT. The trim removed 3 bases at V and 6 bases at J, leaving 5 bases unmatched.

The J gene is TRBJ2-1, the V gene TRBV20-1, with 8 positions matching TRBD2. The J segment lost 8 bases and the V segment lost 3 bases, leaving 9 bases of the junction unmatched. Per germline, CDR1 DFQATT and CDR2 SNEGSKA (reference sequence). The CDR3 covers 14 residues. CDR3 protein: CSASPSGSIDEQFF. DNA of the CDR3: TGCAGTGCTAGTCCAAGCGGGAGTATCGATGAGCAGTTCTTC.

V is TRBV13 and J is TRBJ1-4; D unclear. Trimming pared 2 bases from V and 4 bases from J, leaving 11 bases between. The germline V gene has CDR1 PRHDT and CDR2 FYEKMQ (reference sequence). CDR3 size: 15 residues. Written as DNA, the CDR3 is TGTGCCAGCAGCTTAAAAGGCCTCGGTAATGAAAAACTGTTTTTT. The encoded protein is CASSLKGLGNEKLFF.

This sequence joins TRBV28 and TRBJ2-1; a weak D match, TRBD1 (6 bases). V was pared by 2 bases and J by 4 bases, with 9 bases between. The V gene's germline CDR1 is MDHEN and CDR2 SYDVKM. The CDR3 has 14 amino acids. The CDR3 protein is CASSLQDSYNEQFF. Here the CDR3 DNA reads TGTGCCAGCAGTTTACAGGACAGTTACAATGAGCAGTTCTTC.

By sample share, this clone is medium-sized. The chain links TRBV5-8 to TRBJ2-7; 8 bases are a match to TRBD2. The length of the CDR3 is 13 residues. Germline-derived CDR1 and CDR2 are SGHTS and YDEGEE. J was trimmed by 1 base and V by 8 bases; bases with no gene match: 5. In nucleotides, the CDR3 is TGTGCCAGTAGACTAGCGCCGTCCTACGAGCAGTACTTC. Protein product: CASRLAPSYEQYF.

The CDR3 DNA reads TGTGCCAGCAGTGACCCGTCAGTAGGCCCCCAGCATTTT. This codes for CASSDPSVGPQHF. This chain joins TRBV6-1 and TRBJ1-5; no clear D. The V end lost 3 bases, the J end lost 10 bases, and 13 bases lay between the germline ends. The germline V gene has CDR1 MNHNS and CDR2 SASEGT. This CDR3 contains 13 residues.

CDR3 residues: CAWSQGGANEKLFF. CDR3 sequence (DNA): TGTGCCTGGAGCCAGGGTGGCGCTAATGAAAAACTGTTTTTT. The genes are TRBV30 and TRBJ1-4; D is possibly TRBD1 (5 bases). CDR3 size: 14 residues. Trimming left V 3 bases short and J 3 bases short, with 11 bases between. The V gene's germline CDR1 is GTSNPN and CDR2 SVGIG (reference sequence).

The CDR3 nucleotides read TGCAGCGTCGCAGGGGCGGCCTATGGCTACACCTTC. This encodes CSVAGAAYGYTF. The rearrangement links TRBV29-1 to TRBJ1-2; TRBD1 is a possible D gene (6 bases). Trimming stripped 6 bases from V and 4 bases from J, with 12 bases between. The CDR3 has 12 residues. Germline V lookup: CDR1 SQVTM, CDR2 ANQGSEA.

This clone came up a few times. The chain combines TRBV2 with TRBJ2-7; D is unresolved. The length of the CDR3 is 12 residues. The V gene lost 2 bases and the J gene lost 3 bases, with 5 bases spanning the gap. The V gene's germline CDR1 is SNHLY and CDR2 FYNNEI. CDR3 coding DNA: TGTGCCAGCAGTGAACGGGTCTACGAGCAGTACTTC. It is translated as CASSERVYEQYF. Filled out from reference TRBV2 and TRBJ2-7, the complete variable domain reads EPEVTQTPSHQVTQMGQEVILRCVPISNHLYFYWYRQILGQKVEFLVSFYNNEISEKSEIFDDQFSVERPDGSNFTLKIRSTKLEDSAMYFCASSERVYEQYFGPGTRLTVT.

J is TRBJ2-2 and V is TRBV19; no firm D call. The CDR3 is 16 amino acids. V gave up 1 base and J gave up 3 bases, with 12 bases separating them. Germline-derived CDR1 and CDR2 are LNHDA and SQIVND (reference sequence). The CDR3, as DNA: TGTGCCAGTAGTATAGTCGGTGGGTGGTACACCGGGGAGCTGTTTTTT. Protein sequence: CASSIVGGWYTGELFF. The entire variable domain, with the rest obtained from reference TRBV19 and TRBJ2-2, is as follows: DGGITQSPKYLFRKEGQNVTLSCEQNLNHDAMYWYRQDPGQGLRLIYYSQIVNDFQKGDIAEGYSVSREKKESFPLTVTSAQKNPTAFYLCASSIVGGWYTGELFFGEGSRLTVL.

The CDR3 nucleotides are TGTGCCAGCAGACGGGACAGCGGGGAGCTGTTTTTT. Translation gives CASRRDSGELFF. J is TRBJ2-2 and V is TRBV5-6; 7 bases agree with TRBD1. With 5 bases clipped from V and 7 bases from J, the junction kept 2 bases outside the gene matches. Germline loops: CDR1 SGHDT, CDR2 YYEEEE. The CDR3 totals 12 residues. The variable domain in full, completed from reference TRBV5-6 and TRBJ2-2, reads DAGVTQSPTHLIKTRGQQVTLRCSPKSGHDTVSWYQQALGQGPQFIFQYYEEEERQRGNFPDRFSGHQFPNYSSELNVNALLLGDSALYLCASRRDSGELFFGEGSRLTVL.

V gene TRBV6-5 combines with J gene TRBJ2-3, with TRBD2 as a possible D gene (6 bases). The CDR3 contains 15 residues. Germline CDR1 reads MNHEY; CDR2 reads SVGAGI. With 7 bases removed from V and 4 bases from J, the gap between germline ends came to 18 bases. The CDR3 region is CASTLSGSPADTQYF. CDR3 bases: TGTGCCAGCACACTCTCCGGGAGTCCAGCAGATACGCAGTATTTT.

V and J are TRBV7-8 and TRBJ1-1; TRBD1 agrees at 7 bases. Germline CDR1 is SGHVS and CDR2 is FQNEAQ. V dropped 5 bases and J dropped 5; count of bases not matched to a gene: 14. The CDR3 length is 16 residues. The CDR3 sequence is CASSPPGQFMLTEAFF. For the CDR3, the DNA is TGTGCCAGCAGCCCACCGGGACAGTTTATGTTAACTGAAGCTTTCTTT.

The CDR3 DNA follows: TGTGCCAGCAGCTCGTTCCACCGGACAGGGGGGGAAGCTTTCTTT. Translation: CASSSFHRTGGEAFF. This chain joins TRBV7-3 and TRBJ1-1; 10 bases fit TRBD1. The CDR3 length is 15 residues. V lost 4 bases, J lost 8 bases, and 10 bases stayed unmatched. Germline V gives CDR1 SGHTA, CDR2 FQGTGA.

V and J are TRBV11-3 and TRBJ2-2, with D perhaps TRBD2 (5 bases). Germline V gives CDR1 SGHNT, CDR2 YENEEA. V lost 5 bases to trimming and J lost 7 bases, with 14 bases between them. The CDR3 is 14 amino acids. The CDR3 region is CASSPSEASGELFF. In nucleotides, the CDR3 is TGTGCCAGCAGCCCATCGGAGGCTAGCGGGGAGCTGTTTTTT.

This clone was seen a single time. The V and J genes are TRBV5-1 and TRBJ2-7; 7 bases are a match to TRBD1. The V gene end was trimmed by 9 bases and the J gene end by 3 bases; junction bases not matched to a gene: 9. The CDR3 is 13 residues long. Germline-derived CDR1 and CDR2 are SGHRS and YFSETQ. Here the CDR3 reads CATTPGQLYEQYF. In DNA form, the CDR3 reads TGCGCCACCACACCGGGACAGCTCTACGAGCAGTACTTC.

This clone was recorded only once. V is TRBV3-1 (or the pseudogene TRBV3-2) and J is TRBJ2-5; the D is unclear. This CDR3 is built from 15 residues. The V gene's germline CDR1 is LGHDT and CDR2 YNNKEL (reference sequence). Trimming removed 1 base at V and 2 bases at J, with 11 bases between. CDR3 sequence reads: CASSQVRAAQETQYF. The CDR3 coding sequence is TGTGCCAGCAGCCAAGTTAGGGCGGCACAAGAGACCCAGTACTTC.

The chain uses TRBV18 and TRBJ1-3; D unresolved. Between the trimmed V and J ends, which lost 5 bases and 0 bases, there was a span of 11 bases. Germline CDR1 and CDR2: KGHSH and LQKENI. The CDR3 spans 15 residues. CDR3 in DNA: TGTGCCAGCTCAGGCGAGCCTCTCTCTGGAAACACCATATATTTT. This codes for CASSGEPLSGNTIYF.

The J gene is TRBJ2-7, the V gene TRBV9; 10 bases fit TRBD2. The CDR3 consists of 17 residues. V was pared by 2 bases and J by 2 bases, with 10 bases of the junction left unmatched. Germline CDR1 is SGDLS and CDR2 is YYNGEE. The CDR3 here is CASSVRTSGDKTYEQYF. The CDR3, as DNA: TGTGCCAGCAGCGTCCGGACTAGCGGAGATAAGACCTACGAGCAGTACTTC. The whole variable domain, filled in from reference TRBV9 and TRBJ2-7, reads DSGVTQTPKHLITATGQRVTLRCSPRSGDLSVYWYQQSLDQGLQFLIQYYNGEERAKGNILERFSAQQFPDLHSELNLSSLELGDSALYFCASSVRTSGDKTYEQYFGPGTRLTVT.

V and J are TRBV7-6 and TRBJ1-6, with 8 bases aligning to TRBD1. The V gene's germline CDR1 is SGHVS and CDR2 FNYEAQ. Unmatched junction bases numbered 1, after V lost 0 bases and J lost 6 bases. The CDR3 totals 15 residues. The CDR3 reads CASSLAQGANSPLHF. Written as DNA, the CDR3 is TGTGCCAGCAGCTTAGCGCAGGGGGCTAATTCACCCCTCCACTTT.